This TCR beta chain stems from a study of T cells in placental villitis. Study-wide points: Each placenta with villitis of unknown etiology had largely its own expanded clones. Small decidual contamination means some T cells, especially in controls, may be decidual. CMV-specific clones were more frequent in CMV cases than villitis of unknown etiology. Median clonality was approximately 0.055 in villitis of unknown etiology placentae versus over 0.0055 in controls. Bulk tissue sequencing could not separate helper, regulatory or cytotoxic T cells, nor maternal from fetal cells.

The immunoSEQ assay was v4. Sequencing used immunoSEQ multiplex PCR; TCRdb keeps in-frame clones, though not all of them. Of 2,000 to 2,500 clones listed, approximately 77% are singletons. This clone showed up just once. Its cognate antigen is unknown. This CDR3 is 14 amino acids long. J was trimmed by 3 bases and V by 3 bases; bases with no gene match: 1. CDR1 and CDR2 from the germline V gene are MRHNA and SNTAGT. The sample taken for sequencing was placental tissue containing maternal and fetal cells. This chain links TRBV6-4 with TRBJ2-2, with 7 bases aligning to TRBD2. This TCR was recovered from a human patient with villitis of unknown etiology; the placental T cells may come from both mother and fetus. CDR3 coding DNA: TGTGCCAGCAGTGAGGCGGGGGACACCGGGGAGCTGTTTTTT. It codes for CASSEAGDTGELFF.